This T cell receptor (beta chain) was captured in a study of early T cells in non-severe SARS-CoV-2 infection. Study overall: The authors sequenced bulk RNA from unsorted whole blood, leaving chains unpaired.

Unique molecular identifiers were attached to individual cDNA molecules. In TCRdb, the 5' RACE reads were re-called with MiXCR into one record per CDR3 protein. The sample yields about 64,000 distinct CDR3 sequences, 4.9% seen once. V was shortened by 4 bases and J by 0 bases, with 16 bases between the two germline ends. This CDR3 comprises 17 residues. Germline V CDR1 and CDR2: ENHRY, SYGVKD. This chain connects TRBV10-3 to TRBJ1-3, with no clear D. The sample was whole blood. The origin of this receptor is an adult who was a healthcare worker with PCR-confirmed SARS-CoV-2 infection or an uninfected control (not recorded which). The DNA for the CDR3 is TGTGCCATCAGTGCCTCTTCAGACTCTAGCTCTGGAAACACCATATATTTT. The encoded protein is CAISASSDSSSGNTIYF.